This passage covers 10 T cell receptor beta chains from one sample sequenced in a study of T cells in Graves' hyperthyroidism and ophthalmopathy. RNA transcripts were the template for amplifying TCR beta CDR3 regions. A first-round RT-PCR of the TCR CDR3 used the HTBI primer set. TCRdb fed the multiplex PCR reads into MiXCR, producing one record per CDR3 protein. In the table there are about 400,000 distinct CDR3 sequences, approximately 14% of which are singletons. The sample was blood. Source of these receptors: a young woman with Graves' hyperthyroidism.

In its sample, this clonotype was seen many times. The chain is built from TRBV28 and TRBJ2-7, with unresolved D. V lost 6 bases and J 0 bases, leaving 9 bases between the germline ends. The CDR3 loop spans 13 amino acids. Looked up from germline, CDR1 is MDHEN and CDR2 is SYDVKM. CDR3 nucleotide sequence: TGTGCCAGCAGAAAAATCACCTCCTACGAGCAGTACTTC. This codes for CASRKITSYEQYF.

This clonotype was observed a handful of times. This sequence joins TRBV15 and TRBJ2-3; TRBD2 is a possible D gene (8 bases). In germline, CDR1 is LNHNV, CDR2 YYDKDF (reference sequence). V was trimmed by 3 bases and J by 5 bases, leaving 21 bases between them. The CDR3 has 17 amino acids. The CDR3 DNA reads TGTGCCACCAGCAGCCGTCGGGGAGCGGGGGACAGAGATACGCAGTATTTT. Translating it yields CATSSRRGAGDRDTQYF.

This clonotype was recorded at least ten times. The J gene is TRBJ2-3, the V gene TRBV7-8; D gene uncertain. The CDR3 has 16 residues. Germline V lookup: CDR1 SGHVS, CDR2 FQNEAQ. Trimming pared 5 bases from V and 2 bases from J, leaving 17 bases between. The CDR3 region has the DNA TGTGCCAGCAGCCCCAACCTCGGTCTTCACACAGATACGCAGTATTTT. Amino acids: CASSPNLGLHTDTQYF.

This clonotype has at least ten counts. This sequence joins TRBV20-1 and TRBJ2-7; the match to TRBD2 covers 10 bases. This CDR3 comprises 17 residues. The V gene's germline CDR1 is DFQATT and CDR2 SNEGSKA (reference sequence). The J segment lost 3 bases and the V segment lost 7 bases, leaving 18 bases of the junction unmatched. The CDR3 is CSVSAVPTSGSGYEQYF. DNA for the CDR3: TGCAGTGTTAGCGCTGTTCCGACTAGCGGGTCAGGCTACGAGCAGTACTTC.

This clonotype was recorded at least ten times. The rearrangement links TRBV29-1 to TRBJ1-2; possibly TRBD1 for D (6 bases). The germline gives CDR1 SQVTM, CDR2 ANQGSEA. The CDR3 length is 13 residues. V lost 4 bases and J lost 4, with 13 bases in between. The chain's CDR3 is CSVGTRQAYGYTF. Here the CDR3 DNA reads TGCAGCGTTGGAACGCGACAGGCCTATGGCTACACCTTC.

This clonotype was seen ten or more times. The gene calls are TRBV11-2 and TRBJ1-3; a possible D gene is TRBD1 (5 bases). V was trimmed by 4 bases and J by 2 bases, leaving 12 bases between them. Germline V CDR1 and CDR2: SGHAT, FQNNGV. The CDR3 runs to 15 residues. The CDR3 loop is CASSSNRGAGNTIYF. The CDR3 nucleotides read TGTGCCAGCAGCTCTAATCGGGGGGCTGGAAACACCATATATTTT.

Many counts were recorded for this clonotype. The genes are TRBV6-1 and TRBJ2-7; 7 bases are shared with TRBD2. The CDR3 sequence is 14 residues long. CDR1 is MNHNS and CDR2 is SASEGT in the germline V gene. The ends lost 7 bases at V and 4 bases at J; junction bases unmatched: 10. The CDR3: CASTDSGGPYEQYF. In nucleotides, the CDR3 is TGTGCCAGCACCGACTCGGGAGGACCTTACGAGCAGTACTTC.

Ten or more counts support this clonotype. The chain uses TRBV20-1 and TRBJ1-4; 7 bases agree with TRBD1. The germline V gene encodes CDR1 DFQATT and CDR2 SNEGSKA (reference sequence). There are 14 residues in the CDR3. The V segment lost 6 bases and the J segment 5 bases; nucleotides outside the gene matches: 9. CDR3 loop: CSALAGTANEKLFF. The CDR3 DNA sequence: TGCAGTGCCCTTGCCGGGACAGCGAATGAAAAACTGTTTTTT.

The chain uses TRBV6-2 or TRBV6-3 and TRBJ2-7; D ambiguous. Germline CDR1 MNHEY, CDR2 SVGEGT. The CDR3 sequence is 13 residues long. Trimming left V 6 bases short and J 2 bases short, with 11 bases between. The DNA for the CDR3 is TGTGCCAGCAGGGACGCAATCCCCTACGAGCAGTACTTC. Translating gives CASRDAIPYEQYF.

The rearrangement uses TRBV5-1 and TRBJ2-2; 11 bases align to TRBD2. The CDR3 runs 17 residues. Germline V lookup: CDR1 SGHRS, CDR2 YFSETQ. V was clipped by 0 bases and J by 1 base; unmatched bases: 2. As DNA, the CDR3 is TGCGCCAGCAGCTTGGGGACTAGCGGGCTGAACACCGGGGAGCTGTTTTTT. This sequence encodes CASSLGTSGLNTGELFF.